Sequencing of this T cell receptor (beta chain) was carried out in a study of breast tumors, draining lymph nodes, adjacent tissues listed by TCRdb under 2016. Looking at the study overall: The study compared TCR beta repertoires across tumor, adjacent nontumor tissue and axillary lymph nodes from breast cancer patients. In human breast cancer, the study set out to assess how tumor, surrounding tissue and draining lymph node repertoires relate to one another and whether T cells might be exchanged between them. The paper's findings and limits, for the study overall: Tumor T-cell repertoires showed less diversity than lymph node repertoires and more diversity than nontumor tissue repertoires, and tumor T-cell repertoires showed preferential V and J gene usage. The similarity between tumor and nontumor tissue repertoires was significantly greater in luminal-like breast cancer than in basal-like breast cancer. The data were considered consistent with most tumor T cells being derived from the lymph node and subsequently expanding within tumor tissue. Rather than being directly demonstrated, the conclusion that tumor T cells originate in lymph nodes was presented as consistent with a hypothesis.

The sequencing machine was an Illumina HiSeq 2000. TCR beta chain libraries were generated through multiplex PCR amplification. High-throughput sequencing was used to analyze the amplified TCR beta chain products. TCRdb trimmed the raw reads at Q25, called clones with MiXCR and kept productive beta chains. Under each unique CDR3 protein, matching rows form one entry showing the most common genes and DNA. The sample has approximately 250,000 distinct CDR3 sequences on record, under 40% of them singletons. Over 3.5% of the sample is held by the ten biggest clonotypes. Including cysteine and phenylalanine, the CDR3 has 13 amino acids. Only CDR3 DNA is held: 39 bases, read in frame from base 1. V lost 8 bases and J lost 3 bases; the stretch between them is 11 bases long. The germline V gene gives CDR1 as WSHSY and CDR2 as SAAADI. This clonotype has a handful of counts. Its specific antigen is unknown. One base away there is no much larger clone; base qualities are not given.

Lymph node samples were obtained from the axillary draining lymph nodes of breast cancer patients. The source of this sequence is a female donor with breast cancer. Some clones in this sample may be carry-over from other donors' samples. The rearrangement combines TRBV10-2 with TRBJ2-1; a tentative D call is TRBD1 (5 bases match). Specimen: axillary lymph node tissue. The CDR3: CASDSAFYNEQFF. The DNA reads as follows: TGCGCCAGCGACAGCGCATTCTACAATGAGCAGTTCTTC.